This is a list of T cell receptor beta chains from one sample in a study of T cells after yellow fever vaccination. TCRdb reprocessed the 5' RACE reads with MiXCR, giving one entry per CDR3 protein. The table records some 320,000 distinct CDR3 sequences, 4% to 5.5% of them present only once. The sample was PBMCs, taken 15 days after the yellow fever booster vaccination. All receptors come from a man aged 18 to 35 who received the YFV17D yellow fever vaccine. CDR3s include the opening cysteine and the closing phenylalanine or tryptophan. The D gene is left open where the match is weak. For some rows the clone size is stated as once, few or many, or as a class when expanded; others skip it.

v_call,cdr3_length,clone_size,j_call,d_call,cdr3_nt,cdr3_aa
TRBV7-8,12,many,TRBJ2-1,NA,TGTGCCAGCAGCTTAGATTTGAGAGAGCAGTTCTTC,CASSLDLREQFF
TRBV19,13,many,TRBJ2-7,NA,TGTGCCACTACTCGGGACGGATCCTACGAGCAGTACTTC,CATTRDGSYEQYF
TRBV6-2/TRBV6-3,14,NA,TRBJ1-1,TRBD1,TGTGCCAGCAGGACAGGGAGTGAGTCAGCTGAAGCTTTCTTT,CASRTGSESAEAFF
TRBV12-3/TRBV12-4,14,NA,TRBJ1-2,TRBD1,TGTGCCAGCAGCTACCGAGACAGGGGGTATGGCTACACCTTC,CASSYRDRGYGYTF
TRBV7-9,15,many,TRBJ1-2,TRBD1,TGTGCCAGCAGCTTAGTTAGCGACAGGGAATATGGCTACACCTTC,CASSLVSDREYGYTF
TRBV7-2,15,few,TRBJ2-1,NA,TGTGCCAGCAGCCCCAGGACCACTTTGGGTAATGAGCAGTTCTTC,CASSPRTTLGNEQFF
TRBV6-5,12,many,TRBJ1-5,NA,TGTGCCAGCAGTTACTTACGACAGCCCCAGCATTTT,CASSYLRQPQHF
TRBV7-9,12,many,TRBJ1-1,NA,TGTGCCAGCAGCCCGGGCCTACCTGAAGCTTTCTTT,CASSPGLPEAFF
TRBV5-1,15,few,TRBJ2-1,TRBD2,TGCGCCAGCAGCTTGCCTAGCGGGGTGTACAATGAGCAGTTCTTC,CASSLPSGVYNEQFF
TRBV4-1,16,many,TRBJ2-1,TRBD1,TGCGCCAGCAGTCCGATCCCGGGACAGGGCGAAAATGAGCAGTTCTTC,CASSPIPGQGENEQFF
TRBV3-1,16,NA,TRBJ2-5,TRBD1,TGTGCCAGCAGCCCCCAGGACAGGAGGTACCAAGAGACCCAGTACTTC,CASSPQDRRYQETQYF
TRBV6-4,13,few,TRBJ1-2,TRBD1,TGTGCCAGCAGAGAAGGGGGCAGCAATGGCTACACCTTC,CASREGGSNGYTF
TRBV20-1,14,NA,TRBJ2-3,NA,TGCAGTGCTAGAGATCAGGGTCTAGCAGATACGCAGTATTTT,CSARDQGLADTQYF
TRBV20-1,13,few,TRBJ1-4,NA,TGCAGTGCTACTGACAGCGCGAATGAAAAACTGTTTTTT,CSATDSANEKLFF
TRBV7-6,14,few,TRBJ2-3,TRBD2,TGTGCCAGCAGCGAGCGGGGAGACACAGATACGCAGTATTTT,CASSERGDTDTQYF
TRBV5-1,14,few,TRBJ2-3,NA,TGCGCCAGCAGCTTCGGCCTTATCACAGATACGCAGTATTTT,CASSFGLITDTQYF
TRBV10-3,14,many,TRBJ2-3,NA,TGTGCCATCAGTGACGGCAGCCCCACAGATACGCAGTATTTT,CAISDGSPTDTQYF
TRBV24-1,16,many,TRBJ2-3,TRBD1,TGTGCCACCAGTGACTCCGGGACAGTCGGTACAGATACGCAGTATTTT,CATSDSGTVGTDTQYF
TRBV7-2,16,few,TRBJ2-3,TRBD1,TGTGCCAGCAGCGAAGTAGGGACAGCGACCACAGATACGCAGTATTTT,CASSEVGTATTDTQYF
TRBV7-2,14,few,TRBJ1-4,NA,TGTGCCAGCAGCCAAGGACTGCGGAATGAAAAACTGTTTTTT,CASSQGLRNEKLFF
TRBV6-2/TRBV6-3,14,NA,TRBJ2-5,NA,TGTGCCAGCAGTTCGCTTCTAAGGGAAGAGACCCAGTACTTC,CASSSLLREETQYF
TRBV15,14,few,TRBJ1-1,NA,TGTGCCACCAGCAGACCAGTTTTGGACACTGAAGCTTTCTTT,CATSRPVLDTEAFF
TRBV7-8,14,many,TRBJ2-7,NA,TGTGCCAGCAGCCCGCGCGTCAGGAATTACGAGCAGTACTTC,CASSPRVRNYEQYF
TRBV12-3/TRBV12-4,15,NA,TRBJ1-1,TRBD1,TGTGCCAGCAGTACTTACAGGGGGCAGAACACTGAAGCTTTCTTT,CASSTYRGQNTEAFF